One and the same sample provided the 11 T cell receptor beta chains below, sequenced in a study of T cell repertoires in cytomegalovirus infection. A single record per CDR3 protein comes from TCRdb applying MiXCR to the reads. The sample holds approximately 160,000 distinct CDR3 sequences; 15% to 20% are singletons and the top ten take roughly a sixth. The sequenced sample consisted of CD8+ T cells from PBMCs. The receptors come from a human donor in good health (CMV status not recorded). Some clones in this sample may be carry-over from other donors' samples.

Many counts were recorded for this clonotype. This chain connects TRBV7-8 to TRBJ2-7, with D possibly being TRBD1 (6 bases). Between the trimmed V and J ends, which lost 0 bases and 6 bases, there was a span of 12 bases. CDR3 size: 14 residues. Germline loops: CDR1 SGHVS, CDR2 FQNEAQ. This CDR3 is CASSLASGDLEQYF. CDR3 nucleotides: TGTGCCAGCAGCTTAGCGTCAGGGGATCTCGAGCAGTACTTC.

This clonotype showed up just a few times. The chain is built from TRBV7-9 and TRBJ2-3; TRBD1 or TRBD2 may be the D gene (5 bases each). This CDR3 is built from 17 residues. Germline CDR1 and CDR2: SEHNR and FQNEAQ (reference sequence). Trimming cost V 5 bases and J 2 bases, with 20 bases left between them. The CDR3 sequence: CASSRGDSPRITDTQYF. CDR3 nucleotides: TGTGCCAGCAGCCGGGGAGACAGCCCGAGAATCACAGATACGCAGTATTTT.

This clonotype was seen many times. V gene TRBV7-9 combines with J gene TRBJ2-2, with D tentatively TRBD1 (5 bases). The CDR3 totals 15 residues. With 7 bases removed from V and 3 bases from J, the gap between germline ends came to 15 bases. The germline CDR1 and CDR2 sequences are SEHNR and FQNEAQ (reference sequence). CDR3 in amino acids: CASTAQGLDTGELFF. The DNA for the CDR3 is TGTGCCAGCACCGCCCAGGGATTGGACACCGGGGAGCTGTTTTTT.

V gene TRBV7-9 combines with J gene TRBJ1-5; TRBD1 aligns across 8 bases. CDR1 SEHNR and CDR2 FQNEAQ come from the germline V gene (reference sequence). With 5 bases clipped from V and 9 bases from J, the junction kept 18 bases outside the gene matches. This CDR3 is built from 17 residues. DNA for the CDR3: TGTGCCAGCAGCGGTCCGGGACAGGTCTCAGTCAAGCCGCCCCAGCATTTT. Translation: CASSGPGQVSVKPPQHF.

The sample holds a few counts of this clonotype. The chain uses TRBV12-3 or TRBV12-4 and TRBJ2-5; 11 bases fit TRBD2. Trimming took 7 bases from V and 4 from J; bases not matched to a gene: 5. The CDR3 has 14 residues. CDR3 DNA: TGTGCCAGCAAAAATAGCGGGGGGGCAGAGACCCAGTACTTC. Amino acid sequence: CASKNSGGAETQYF.

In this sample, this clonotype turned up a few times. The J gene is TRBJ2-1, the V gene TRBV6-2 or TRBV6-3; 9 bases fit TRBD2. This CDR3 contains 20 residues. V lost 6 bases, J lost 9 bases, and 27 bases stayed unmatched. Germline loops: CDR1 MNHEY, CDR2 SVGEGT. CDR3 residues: CASSPTLPLGREGLYGEQFF. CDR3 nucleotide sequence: TGTGCCAGCAGCCCTACGCTCCCGCTCGGGCGGGAGGGCCTTTACGGTGAGCAGTTCTTC.

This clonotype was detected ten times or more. CDR3 DNA: TGTGCCAGCACCCGGGTTGGTGAAGCTTTCTTT. It yields the protein CASTRVGEAFF. The rearrangement uses TRBV2 and TRBJ1-1; D unclear. Germline V gene data show CDR1 as SNHLY and CDR2 as FYNNEI. V shed 7 bases and J shed 7 bases, with 10 bases lying between them. The CDR3 sequence is 11 residues long.

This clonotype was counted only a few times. This chain's CDR3 is CASSYRIAGAGETQYF. The CDR3 nucleotides read TGTGCCAGCAGTTACCGGATAGCGGGAGCGGGTGAGACCCAGTACTTC. J is TRBJ2-5 and V is TRBV6-6; TRBD2 aligns across 9 bases. With V trimmed by 2 bases and J by 5 bases, 9 bases remained unmatched. CDR1 and CDR2 (germline): MNHNY, SVGAGI (reference sequence). This CDR3 region has 16 residues.

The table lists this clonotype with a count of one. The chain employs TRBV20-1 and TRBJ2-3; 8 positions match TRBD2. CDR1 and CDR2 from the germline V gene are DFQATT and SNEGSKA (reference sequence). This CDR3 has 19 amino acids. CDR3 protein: CRAIGPASGFALSTDTQYF. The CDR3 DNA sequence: TGCAGAGCCATCGGTCCGGCTAGCGGGTTTGCACTTAGCACAGATACGCAGTATTTT.

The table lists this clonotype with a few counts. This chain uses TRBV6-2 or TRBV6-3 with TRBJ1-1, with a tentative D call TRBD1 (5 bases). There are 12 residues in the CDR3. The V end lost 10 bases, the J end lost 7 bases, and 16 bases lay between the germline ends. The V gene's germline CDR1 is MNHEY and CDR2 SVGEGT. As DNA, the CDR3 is TGTGCCACCTCCGCAGGGCGGATTGAAGCTTTCTTT. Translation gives CATSAGRIEAFF.

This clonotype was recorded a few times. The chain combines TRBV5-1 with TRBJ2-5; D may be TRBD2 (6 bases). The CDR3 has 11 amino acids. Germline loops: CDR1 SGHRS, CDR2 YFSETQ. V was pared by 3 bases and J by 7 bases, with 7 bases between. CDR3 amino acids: CASSWRGTQYF. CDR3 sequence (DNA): TGCGCCAGCAGCTGGAGGGGGACCCAGTACTTC. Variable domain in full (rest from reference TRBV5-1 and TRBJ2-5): KAGVTQTPRYLIKTRGQQVTLSCSPISGHRSVSWYQQTPGQGLQFLFEYFSETQRNKGNFPGRFSGRQFSNSRSEMNVSTLELGDSALYLCASSWRGTQYFGPGTRLLVL.